Detailed here is one T cell receptor (beta chain). Data came from immunoSEQ multiplex PCR; TCRdb stores just in-frame clones and leaves some out. The profile shows about 59,000 clones, about 94% of them singletons. This record comes from a study of T cell changes during pregnancy in multiple sclerosis. The germline V gene has CDR1 SNHLY and CDR2 FYNNEI. The CDR3 covers 13 residues. V lost 11 bases, J lost 8 bases, and 21 bases lay in between. This specimen was CD8+ T cells from peripheral blood mononuclear cells, taken in the third trimester of pregnancy. The clonotype originates from a female donor with multiple sclerosis, enrolled in a pregnancy study. The genes are TRBV2 and TRBJ1-2; perhaps TRBD1 as D (5 bases). CDR3 DNA: TGTGCCTGCCGGGCGGGGTCGGGGGAGGGCTACACCTTC. As protein: CACRAGSGEGYTF.